One sample yielded the 26 T cell receptor beta chains listed below, sequenced in a study of T cells in tuberculosis. Only in-frame clones appear in the TCRdb table, and some are missing; sequencing was by immunoSEQ multiplex PCR. The sample holds tens of thousands of clones, around 90% seen once. Cells were sorted from thawed PBMC rested overnight and stained with GMM-loaded CD1B tetramer, viability dye and anti-CD3. The lipid loaded on the CD1B tetramers was C32 glucose monomycolate from Rhodococcus equi. The sequenced material came from CD1b-GMM tetramer-negative cells sorted from PBMCs. The receptors here all came from an adult woman with latent tuberculosis.

On this clone itself: Other DNA sequences in the sample encode the same CDR3. The genes are TRBV5-1 and TRBJ2-1, with TRBD1 identical over 7 bases. The trim removed 6 bases at V and 2 bases at J, leaving 5 bases unmatched. CDR1 SGHRS and CDR2 YFSETQ come from the germline V gene. There are 14 residues in the CDR3. The CDR3 nucleotides are TGCGCCAGCACCCCGACAGGGACCTACAATGAGCAGTTCTTC. As protein: CASTPTGTYNEQFF.

The gene calls are TRBV5-1 and TRBJ2-7; 15 bases match TRBD2. Unmatched junction bases numbered 4, after V lost 0 bases and J lost 0 bases. CDR1 is SGHRS and CDR2 is YFSETQ in the germline V gene. There are 18 residues in the CDR3. The CDR3 reads CASSLGTSGGGFSYEQYF. The CDR3 DNA is TGCGCCAGCAGCTTGGGGACTAGCGGGGGGGGATTCTCCTACGAGCAGTACTTC.

CDR3 DNA sequence: TGTGCCAGCAGCATGACAGGGCGAGCTTTCTTT. It translates to CASSMTGRAFF. The V and J genes are TRBV25-1 and TRBJ1-1, with 7 bases aligning to TRBD1. Per germline, CDR1 MGHDK and CDR2 SYGVNS. CDR3 length: 11 amino acids. The V and J ends lost 6 bases and 10 bases, in that order; junction bases with no gene match: 5. Full variable domain (rest looked up from reference TRBV25-1 and TRBJ1-1): EADIYQTPRYLVIGTGKKITLECSQTMGHDKMYWYQQDPGMELHLIHYSYGVNSTEKGDLSSESTVSRIRTEHFPLTLESARPSHTSQYLCASSMTGRAFFGQGTRLTVV.

The chain couples TRBV7-8 to TRBJ2-5; TRBD1 matches at 9 bases. The CDR3 has 16 amino acids. The V segment lost 0 bases and the J segment 2 bases; nucleotides outside the gene matches: 4. The germline CDR1 and CDR2 sequences are SGHVS and FQNEAQ. CDR3 sequence (DNA): TGTGCCAGCAGCTTAGCGGGGGACAGGGTTCAAGAGACCCAGTACTTC. This sequence encodes CASSLAGDRVQETQYF.

This clone appeared a single time. V usage is TRBV6-6 and J usage is TRBJ1-2; D may be TRBD1 (6 bases). Trimming pared 6 bases from V and 8 bases from J, leaving 16 bases between. This CDR3 has 13 amino acids. Germline V gene lookup returns CDR1 MNHNY and CDR2 SVGAGI (reference sequence). The CDR3 reads CASSQGQGYGYTF. The CDR3 coding sequence is TGTGCCAGCAGCCAGGGGCAGGGTTACGGCTACACCTTC.

The chain uses TRBV27 and TRBJ2-3, with D hard to call. Trimming cost V 8 bases and J 1 base, with 10 bases left between them. Germline V gene sequence: CDR1 MNHEY, CDR2 SMNVEV (reference sequence). The CDR3 covers 13 residues. This chain's CDR3 is CASGTLGTDTQYF. CDR3 DNA: TGTGCCAGCGGAACCCTAGGCACAGATACGCAGTATTTT.

The chain joins TRBV19 to TRBJ2-5, with D uncertain. The ends were cut back, 4 bases at V and 0 bases at J, with 6 bases in the middle. The CDR3 contains 13 residues. Germline CDR1 LNHDA, CDR2 SQIVND (reference sequence). CDR3 DNA: TGTGCCAGTAGTACCTCTTACCAAGAGACCCAGTACTTC. Amino acids: CASSTSYQETQYF.

A few counts support this clone. Distinct nucleotide sequences in the sample also encode this CDR3. V is TRBV5-1 and J is TRBJ1-2; 9 bases fit TRBD1. CDR1 and CDR2 (germline): SGHRS, YFSETQ. The CDR3 loop spans 14 amino acids. J gave up 3 bases and V 0 bases, and 0 bases lay outside the gene matches. This chain's CDR3 is CASSLGQGDYGYTF. In DNA, the CDR3 is TGCGCCAGCAGCTTGGGACAGGGGGACTATGGCTACACCTTC.

V gene TRBV4-1 combines with J gene TRBJ2-7; TRBD1 matches 7 bases. CDR1 and CDR2 (germline): MGHRA, YSYEKL. This CDR3 has 16 amino acids. Unmatched junction bases numbered 11, after V lost 4 bases and J lost 2 bases. The CDR3 sequence is CASSPRPGTETYEQYF. In DNA, the CDR3 is TGCGCCAGCAGCCCCCGGCCTGGGACAGAAACCTACGAGCAGTACTTC.

This chain uses TRBV7-9 with TRBJ2-3; 14 bases match TRBD2. This CDR3 is 18 amino acids long. Germline CDR1 reads SEHNR; CDR2 reads FQNEAQ (reference sequence). V lost 5 bases, J lost 2 bases, and 9 bases stayed unmatched. CDR3 nucleotides: TGTGCCAGCAGCGTGGGACTAGCGGGGGTCATTACCACAGATACGCAGTATTTT. It specifies CASSVGLAGVITTDTQYF.

J is TRBJ2-1 and V is TRBV9, with 8 nucleotides matching TRBD2. Germline CDR1 reads SGDLS; CDR2 reads YYNGEE. V shed 0 bases and J 8 bases; nucleotides not matched to a gene: 7. The CDR3 length is 15 residues. CDR3 residues: CASSVGGLGIYEQFF. The DNA of the CDR3 is TGTGCCAGCAGCGTAGGGGGACTAGGGATCTATGAGCAGTTCTTC.

V usage is TRBV7-2 and J usage is TRBJ2-1, with 9 nucleotides matching TRBD1. After removal of 7 bases from V and 3 bases from J, the junction contained 10 bases not matched to a gene. CDR1 is SGHTA, CDR2 FQGNSA, per germline. This CDR3 spans 16 amino acids. The CDR3: CASIYPGQGRYNEQFF. The CDR3 DNA reads TGTGCCAGCATCTACCCGGGACAGGGCCGCTACAATGAGCAGTTCTTC.

The chain joins TRBV5-1 to TRBJ1-3; perhaps TRBD1 as D (6 bases). The CDR3 extends over 16 amino acids. Germline V CDR1 and CDR2: SGHRS, YFSETQ. V was trimmed by 4 bases and J by 1 base, leaving 15 bases between them. The CDR3 sequence is CASSPDQGGSGNTIYF. The CDR3 DNA sequence: TGCGCCAGCAGCCCCGACCAAGGGGGATCTGGAAACACCATATATTTT.

A note on this clone: One end of the junction fails to match germline, which may point to a read error. The V gene is TRBV7-7, the J gene TRBJ2-2; 9 bases line up with TRBD1. The CDR3 is made up of 17 amino acids. Germline CDR1 SSHAT, CDR2 FNYEAQ (reference sequence). The CDR3 here is CASSAGDRGANTGELFF. The CDR3 bases are TGTGCTAGCAGCGCCGGAGACAGGGGGGCGAACACCGGGGAGCTGTTTTTT.

The chain uses TRBV7-2 and TRBJ1-4, with TRBD1 matching 9 bases. Germline CDR1 and CDR2: SGHTA and FQGNSA. The CDR3 is 18 residues long. Germline trimming cut 5 bases from V and 10 bases from J; bases unmatched to any gene: 20. As DNA, the CDR3 is TGTGCCAGCAGCATTAGAGCCTCTCCGACAGGGGGAAGAGTAAAACTGTTTTTT. As protein: CASSIRASPTGGRVKLFF.

The J gene is TRBJ2-5, the V gene TRBV12-5, with 8 positions matching TRBD1. Losses at the gene ends were 8 bases for V and 1 base for J; bases not matched to a gene: 3. The germline V gene has CDR1 LGHNT and CDR2 FRNRAP. This CDR3 has 13 amino acids. CDR3 in DNA: TGTGCTAGTAGGACAGGGACCCAAGAGACCCAGTACTTC. This gives the protein CASRTGTQETQYF.

CDR3 in amino acids: CASSFSAGGGTGELFF. CDR3 bases: TGTGCCAGCAGTTTTTCCGCGGGGGGAGGGACCGGGGAGCTGTTTTTT. The chain joins TRBV6-6 to TRBJ2-2, with 8 nucleotides matching TRBD2. Losses at the gene ends were 4 bases for V and 5 bases for J; bases not matched to a gene: 9. This CDR3 is built from 16 residues. The germline gives CDR1 MNHNY, CDR2 SVGAGI (reference sequence).

The table lists this clone with a count of one. The chain is built from TRBV30 and TRBJ1-1, with D unclear. The CDR3 loop spans 13 amino acids. The germline V gene encodes CDR1 GTSNPN and CDR2 SVGIG (reference sequence). V shed 4 bases and J shed 4 bases, with 13 bases lying between them. In nucleotides, the CDR3 is TGTGCCTGGAACGGTCCGCGCGGCACTGAAGCTTTCTTT. Protein: CAWNGPRGTEAFF.

The CDR3 reads CASSLGAGTKETQYF. In nucleotides, the CDR3 is TGTGCCAGCAGTTTAGGGGCCGGAACAAAAGAGACCCAGTACTTC. The chain combines TRBV27 with TRBJ2-5; D possibly corresponds to TRBD1 (5 bases). Germline-derived CDR1 and CDR2 are MNHEY and SMNVEV (reference sequence). V lost 2 bases and J 3 bases, leaving 13 bases between the germline ends. The CDR3 spans 15 residues.

The CDR3 loop is CASTLDRGVGGATEAFF. Here the CDR3 DNA reads TGTGCCAGCACCCTGGACAGGGGGGTAGGGGGAGCCACTGAAGCTTTCTTT. This sequence joins TRBV5-4 and TRBJ1-1; 10 bases fit TRBD1. V trimming: 6 bases; J trimming: 4 bases; junction bases outside the gene matches: 15. Per germline, CDR1 SGHNT and CDR2 YYREEE (reference sequence). The CDR3 has 17 amino acids. Based on the CDR3 plus reference TRBV5-4 and TRBJ1-1, the full variable domain is ETGVTQSPTHLIKTRGQQVTLRCSSQSGHNTVSWYQQALGQGPQFIFQYYREEENGRGNFPPRFSGLQFPNYSSELNVNALELDDSALYLCASTLDRGVGGATEAFFGQGTRLTVV.

This sequence joins TRBV6-5 and TRBJ1-2; 10 nucleotides line up with TRBD1. Germline CDR1 MNHEY, CDR2 SVGAGI. The CDR3 is 15 residues long. The ends lost 4 bases at V and 3 bases at J; junction bases unmatched: 5. The CDR3 DNA follows: TGTGCCAGCAGTTTCCAAGACAGGGGGCACTATGGCTACACCTTC. This codes for CASSFQDRGHYGYTF.

In this sample, this clone turned up once. A junction end diverges from the germline sequence, so it may reflect a read error. The CDR3 protein is CSAEIQGFYGYTF. The DNA of the CDR3 is TGCAGCGCTGAAATACAGGGATTCTATGGCTACACCTTC. The chain couples TRBV29-1 to TRBJ1-2, with a weak D call TRBD1 (6 bases). CDR3 length: 13 residues. Germline loops: CDR1 SQVTM, CDR2 ANQGSEA.

With respect to this clone: Germline is not matched at one junction end, which may reflect a read error. The chain recombines TRBV9 with TRBJ2-3; the D gene is possibly TRBD1 (6 bases). The length of the CDR3 is 13 residues. Germline-derived CDR1 and CDR2 are SGDLS and YYNGEE. The CDR3 loop is CASSVRDTDTRYF. The DNA of the CDR3 is TGTGCCAGCAGCGTAAGGGACACAGATACGCGGTATTTT.

The rearrangement uses TRBV6-1 and TRBJ1-5; possible D gene TRBD1, 5 bases. The V gene lost 7 bases and the J gene lost 6 bases, with 13 bases spanning the gap. The CDR3 length is 13 residues. Germline V lookup: CDR1 MNHNS, CDR2 SASEGT. This CDR3 reads CASTRGVAQPQHF. The CDR3 DNA reads TGTGCCAGCACGCGGGGGGTCGCTCAGCCCCAGCATTTT.

The chain couples TRBV6-1 to TRBJ2-7, with a tentative D call TRBD2 (7 bases). Per the germline V gene, CDR1 is MNHNS and CDR2 is SASEGT. The ends were cut back, 4 bases at V and 3 bases at J, with 19 bases in the middle. This CDR3 has 16 amino acids. The CDR3 sequence: CASSGGGRGALYEQYV. The CDR3 DNA reads as TGTGCCAGCAGTGGGGGGGGAAGGGGGGCCCTCTACGAGCAGTACGTC.

This chain uses TRBV7-2 with TRBJ2-1, with D maybe TRBD2 (6 bases). In germline, CDR1 is SGHTA, CDR2 FQGNSA. V lost 1 base and J lost 4, with 11 bases in between. The length of the CDR3 is 15 residues. DNA of the CDR3: TGTGCCAGCAGCTTAGTGGGCGGGGCTTACAATGAGCAGTTCTTC. This codes for CASSLVGGAYNEQFF.